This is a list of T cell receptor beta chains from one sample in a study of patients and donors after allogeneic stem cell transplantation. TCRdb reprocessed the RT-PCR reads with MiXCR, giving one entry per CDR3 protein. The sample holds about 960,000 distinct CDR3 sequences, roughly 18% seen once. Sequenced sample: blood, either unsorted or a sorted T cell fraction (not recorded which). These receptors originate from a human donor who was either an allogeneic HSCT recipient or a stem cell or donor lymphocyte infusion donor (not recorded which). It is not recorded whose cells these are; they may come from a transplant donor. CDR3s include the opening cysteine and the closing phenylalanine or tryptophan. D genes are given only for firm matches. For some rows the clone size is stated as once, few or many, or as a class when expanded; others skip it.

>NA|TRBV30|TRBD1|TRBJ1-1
TGTGCCTGGAAACAGGGGGAGTACACTGAAGCTTTCTTT
CAWKQGEYTEAFF
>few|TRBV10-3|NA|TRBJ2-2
TGTGCCATCAGTGAGCCTGGAGCTAGACAGAACACCGGGGAGCTGTTTTTT
CAISEPGARQNTGELFF
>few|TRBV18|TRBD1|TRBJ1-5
TGTGCCAGCTCACCAAGGGACAGCCGAGGCCAGCCCCAGCATTTT
CASSPRDSRGQPQHF
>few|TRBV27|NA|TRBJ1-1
TGTGCCAGCAGTTCCGACAGGTCCGGCACTGAAGCTTTCTTT
CASSSDRSGTEAFF
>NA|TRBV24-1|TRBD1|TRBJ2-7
TGTGCCACCAGTGACCCTACAGGGGACCCCTACGAGCAGTACTTC
CATSDPTGDPYEQYF
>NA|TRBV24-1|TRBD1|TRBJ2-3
TGTGCCACCAGTGATTCCGGGACAGGGGATACGCAGTATTTT
CATSDSGTGDTQYF
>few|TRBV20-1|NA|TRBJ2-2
TGCAGTGCTAGTGTCAGGGCGAACACCGGGGAGCTGTTTTTT
CSASVRANTGELFF
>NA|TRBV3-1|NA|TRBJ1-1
TGTGCCAGCAGCCAAGGGACCCTAGGCGCTGAAGCTTTCTTT
CASSQGTLGAEAFF
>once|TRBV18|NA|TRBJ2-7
TGTGCCAGCTCACCCGGCAGGTCGAGCTCCTACGAGCAGTACTTC
CASSPGRSSSYEQYF
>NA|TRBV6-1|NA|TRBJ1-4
TGTGCCAGCAGTGAAGTTAGAAATGAAAAACTGTTTTTT
CASSEVRNEKLFF
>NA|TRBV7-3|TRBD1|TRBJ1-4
TGTGCCAGCAGCTCGGACAGGGTTTGGGGGAAACTGTTTTTT
CASSSDRVWGKLFF
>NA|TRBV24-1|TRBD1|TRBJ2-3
TGTGCCACCAGTCCCGGGACAGCACCCACAGATACGCAGTATTTT
CATSPGTAPTDTQYF
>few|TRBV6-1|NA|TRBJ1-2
TGTGCCAGCAGGCGGGACACCAACTATGGCTACACCTTC
CASRRDTNYGYTF
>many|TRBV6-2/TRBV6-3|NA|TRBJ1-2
TGTGCCAGCAGTCGAACCCAGGGGCTGAACTATGGCTACACCTTC
CASSRTQGLNYGYTF
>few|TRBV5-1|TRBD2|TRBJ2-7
TGCGCCAGCAGCTTGTTAGGACTAGCAGAATACGAGCAGTACTTC
CASSLLGLAEYEQYF
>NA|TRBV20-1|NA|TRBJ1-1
TGCAGTGCTATATTCAGGGGAATAGACACTGAAGCTTTCTTT
CSAIFRGIDTEAFF
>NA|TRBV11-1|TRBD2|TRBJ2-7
TGTGCCAGCAGCTTCGGGACTACCCTCTACGAGCAGTACTTC
CASSFGTTLYEQYF
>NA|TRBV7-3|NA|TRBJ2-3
TGTGCCAGCAGCTTAACGGGGCGGGTGATAGATACGCAGTATTTT
CASSLTGRVIDTQYF
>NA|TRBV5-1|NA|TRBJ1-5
TGCGCCAGCAGCGCGGACAGTTCTCGGCAGCCCCAGCATTTT
CASSADSSRQPQHF
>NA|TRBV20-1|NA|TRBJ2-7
TGCAGTGCTAGATCGAGGTGGTCGGGCTGGGTTATTTACGAGCAGTACTTC
CSARSRWSGWVIYEQYF
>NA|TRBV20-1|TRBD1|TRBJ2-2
TGCAGTGCAAACAGGGGTCGGACCGGGGAGCTGTTTTTT
CSANRGRTGELFF
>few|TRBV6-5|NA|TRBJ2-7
TGTGCCGCCGGGGGAGTCTACGAGCAGTACTTC
CAAGGVYEQYF
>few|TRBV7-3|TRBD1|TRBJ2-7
TGTGCCAGCAGTCCGACAGGGGCTGGGTACGAGCAGTACTTC
CASSPTGAGYEQYF
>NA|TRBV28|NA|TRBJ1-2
TGTGCCAGCACCTTACAGGGAGGCTATGGCTACACCTTC
CASTLQGGYGYTF
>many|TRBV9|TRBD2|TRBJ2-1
TGTGCCAGCAGCGTGCAAGCGGGAGGCCCCTACAATGAGCAGTTCTTC
CASSVQAGGPYNEQFF
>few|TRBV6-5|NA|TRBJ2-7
TGTGCCAGCAGTTACTCGATTACGTCGAGCTCCTACGAGCAGTACTTC
CASSYSITSSSYEQYF
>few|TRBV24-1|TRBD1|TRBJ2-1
TGTGCCACCAGTGACCCAACCACCCGACAGGGCTGGAGTTACAATGAGCAGTTCTTC
CATSDPTTRQGWSYNEQFF
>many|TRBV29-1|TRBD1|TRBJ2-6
TGCAGCGTGGGACAGGGGTTTTCAGGAACTGGGGCCAACGTCCTGACTTTC
CSVGQGFSGTGANVLTF
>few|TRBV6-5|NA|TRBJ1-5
TGTGCCAGCAGTTACGGTGCGGGAGGGCCAGGGGATACGCAGCATTTT
CASSYGAGGPGDTQHF
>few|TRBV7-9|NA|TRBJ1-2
TGTGCCAGCAGCTCAGGACTTAATAACTATGGCTACACCTTC
CASSSGLNNYGYTF
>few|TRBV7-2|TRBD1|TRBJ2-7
TGTGCCAGCAGCTTACTGGGGCAGGGGGCGCGTGAGCAGTACTTC
CASSLLGQGAREQYF
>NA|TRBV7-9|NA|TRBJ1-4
TGTGCCAGCAGCTTAGCGGAGGCGACAACTAATGAAAAACTGTTTTTT
CASSLAEATTNEKLFF
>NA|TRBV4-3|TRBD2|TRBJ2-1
TGCGCCAGCAGCCAAGAAGATGAAGCGGGGGACAATGAGCAGTTCTTC
CASSQEDEAGDNEQFF
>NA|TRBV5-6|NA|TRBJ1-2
TGTGCCAGCGCCGGGGGGTTTGTTGGCTACACCTTC
CASAGGFVGYTF
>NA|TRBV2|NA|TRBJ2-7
TGTGCCAGCAGTGAAAGCAGGGCGACCTACGAGCAGTACTTC
CASSESRATYEQYF
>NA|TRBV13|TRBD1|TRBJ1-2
TGTGCCAGCAGCTCTTATGGGACAGTCATCTATGGCTACACCTTC
CASSSYGTVIYGYTF
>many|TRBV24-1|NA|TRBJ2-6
TGTGCCACCAGTGCTGGGGCCAACGTCCTGACTTTC
CATSAGANVLTF
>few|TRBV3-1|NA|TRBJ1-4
TGTGCCAGCAGCCTCGGGGGTAAAAGTGAAAAACTGTTTTTT
CASSLGGKSEKLFF
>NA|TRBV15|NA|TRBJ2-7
TGTGCCACCAGCAGTGGACGGGAGTACGAGCAGTACTTC
CATSSGREYEQYF
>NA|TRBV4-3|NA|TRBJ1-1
TGCGCCAGCAGCCAAGATCGGAGGGGAAAGGCTTTCTTT
CASSQDRRGKAFF
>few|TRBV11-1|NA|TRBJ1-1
TGTGCCAGCAGCATTAACGTGAACACTGAAGCTTTCTTT
CASSINVNTEAFF
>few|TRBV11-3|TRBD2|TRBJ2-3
TGTGCCAGCAGCCCTGGGACTAGGGGAGATACGCAGTATTTT
CASSPGTRGDTQYF
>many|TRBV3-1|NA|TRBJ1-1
TGTGCCAGCAGCCAAGAGGGCCTGAACACTGAAGCTTTCTTT
CASSQEGLNTEAFF
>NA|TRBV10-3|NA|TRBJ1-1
TGTGCCACCCTAGTTCTACAGGGACGGAACACTGAAGCTTTCTTT
CATLVLQGRNTEAFF
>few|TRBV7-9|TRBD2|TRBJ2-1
TGTGCCAGCAGCGCGTTACTAGCGGGAGGGCCAATCGATGAGCAGTTCTTC
CASSALLAGGPIDEQFF
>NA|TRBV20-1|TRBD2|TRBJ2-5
TGCAGTGCTACCACTAGCGGGATAGAGACCCAGTACTTC
CSATTSGIETQYF
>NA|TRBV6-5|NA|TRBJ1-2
TGTGCCAGCAGTTACTTTGACGCCTATGGCTACACCTTC
CASSYFDAYGYTF